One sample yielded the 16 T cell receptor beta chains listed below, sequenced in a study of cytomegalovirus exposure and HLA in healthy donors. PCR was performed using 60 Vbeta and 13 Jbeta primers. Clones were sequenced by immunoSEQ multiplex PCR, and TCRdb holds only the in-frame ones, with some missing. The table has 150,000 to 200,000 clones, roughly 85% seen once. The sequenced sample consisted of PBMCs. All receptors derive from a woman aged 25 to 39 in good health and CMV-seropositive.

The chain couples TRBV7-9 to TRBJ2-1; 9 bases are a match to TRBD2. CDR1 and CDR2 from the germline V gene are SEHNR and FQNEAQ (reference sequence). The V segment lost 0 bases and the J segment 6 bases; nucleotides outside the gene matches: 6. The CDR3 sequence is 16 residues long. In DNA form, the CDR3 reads TGTGCCAGCAGCTTAGCGAAGACTAGCGGACCCAATGAGCAGTTCTTC. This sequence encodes CASSLAKTSGPNEQFF.

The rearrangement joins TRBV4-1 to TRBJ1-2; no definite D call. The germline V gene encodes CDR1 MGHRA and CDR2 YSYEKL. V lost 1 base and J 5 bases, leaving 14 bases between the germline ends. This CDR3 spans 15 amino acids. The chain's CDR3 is CASSQAQGGRYGYTF. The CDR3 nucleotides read TGCGCCAGCAGCCAAGCCCAAGGAGGGCGGTATGGCTACACCTTC.

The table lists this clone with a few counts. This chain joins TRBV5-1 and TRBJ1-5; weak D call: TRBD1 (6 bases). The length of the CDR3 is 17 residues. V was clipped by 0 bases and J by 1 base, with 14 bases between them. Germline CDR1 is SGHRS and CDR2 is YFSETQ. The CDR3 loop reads CASSLGEGGDSNQPQHF. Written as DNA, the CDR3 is TGCGCCAGCAGCTTGGGAGAGGGGGGGGACAGCAATCAGCCCCAGCATTTT.

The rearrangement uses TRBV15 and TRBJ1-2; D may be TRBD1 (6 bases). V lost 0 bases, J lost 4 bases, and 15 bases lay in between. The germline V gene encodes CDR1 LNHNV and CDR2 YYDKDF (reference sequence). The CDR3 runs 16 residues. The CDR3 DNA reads TGTGCCACCAGCAGAGATGGGGGGGCGACTCCCTATGGCTACACCTTC. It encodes CATSRDGGATPYGYTF.

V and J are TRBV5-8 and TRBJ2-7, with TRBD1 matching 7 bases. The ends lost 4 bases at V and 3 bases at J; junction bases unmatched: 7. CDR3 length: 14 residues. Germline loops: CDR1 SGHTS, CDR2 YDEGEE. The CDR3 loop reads CASSVGDRVYEQYF. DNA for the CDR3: TGTGCCAGCAGCGTAGGGGACAGAGTCTACGAGCAGTACTTC.

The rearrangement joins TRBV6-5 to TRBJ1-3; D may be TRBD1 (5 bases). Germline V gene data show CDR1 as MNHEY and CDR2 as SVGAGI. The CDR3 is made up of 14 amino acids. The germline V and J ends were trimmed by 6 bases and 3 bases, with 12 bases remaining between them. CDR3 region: CASSPGYSGNTIYF. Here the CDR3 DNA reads TGTGCCAGCAGCCCAGGGTATAGTGGAAACACCATATATTTT.

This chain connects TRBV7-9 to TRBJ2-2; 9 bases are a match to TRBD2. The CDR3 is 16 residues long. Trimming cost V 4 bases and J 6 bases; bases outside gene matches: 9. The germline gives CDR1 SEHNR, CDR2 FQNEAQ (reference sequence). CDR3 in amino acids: CASSYLGLAQPGELFF. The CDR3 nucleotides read TGTGCCAGCAGCTATCTGGGACTAGCCCAGCCCGGGGAGCTGTTTTTT.

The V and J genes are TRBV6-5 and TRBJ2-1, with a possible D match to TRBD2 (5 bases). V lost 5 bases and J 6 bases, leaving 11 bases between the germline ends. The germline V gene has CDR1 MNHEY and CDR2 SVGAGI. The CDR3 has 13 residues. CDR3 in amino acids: CASSRGERNEQFF. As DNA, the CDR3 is TGTGCCAGCAGTCGGGGTGAGCGCAATGAGCAGTTCTTC.

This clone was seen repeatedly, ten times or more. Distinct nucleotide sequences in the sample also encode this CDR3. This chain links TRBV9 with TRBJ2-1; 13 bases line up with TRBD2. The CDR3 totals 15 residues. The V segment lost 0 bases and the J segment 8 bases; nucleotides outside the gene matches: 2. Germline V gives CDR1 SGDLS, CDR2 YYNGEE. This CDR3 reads CASSVGGLAGDEQFF. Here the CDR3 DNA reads TGTGCCAGCAGCGTAGGAGGACTAGCGGGAGATGAGCAGTTCTTC.

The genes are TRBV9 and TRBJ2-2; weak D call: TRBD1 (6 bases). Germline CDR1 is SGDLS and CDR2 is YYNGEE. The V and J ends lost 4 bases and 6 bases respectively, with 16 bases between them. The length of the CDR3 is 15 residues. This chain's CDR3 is CASSLPGAKAGELFF. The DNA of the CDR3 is TGTGCCAGCAGCCTTCCAGGGGCCAAGGCCGGGGAGCTGTTTTTT.

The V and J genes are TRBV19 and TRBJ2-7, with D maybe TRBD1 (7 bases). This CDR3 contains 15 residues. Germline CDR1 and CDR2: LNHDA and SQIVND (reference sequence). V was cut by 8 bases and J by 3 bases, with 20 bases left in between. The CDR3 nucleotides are TGTGCCAGTCTTCCTTCCGCAGGGGGGATCTACGAGCAGTACTTC. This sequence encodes CASLPSAGGIYEQYF.

The CDR3 loop reads CASSPRGSGSYEQYF. Here the CDR3 DNA reads TGTGCCAGCAGCCCGAGGGGTAGCGGGAGCTACGAGCAGTACTTC. The chain carries TRBV11-2 and TRBJ2-7; 9 bases are a match to TRBD2. This CDR3 is built from 15 residues. Germline CDR1 is SGHAT and CDR2 is FQNNGV. V dropped 5 bases and J dropped 3; count of bases not matched to a gene: 8.

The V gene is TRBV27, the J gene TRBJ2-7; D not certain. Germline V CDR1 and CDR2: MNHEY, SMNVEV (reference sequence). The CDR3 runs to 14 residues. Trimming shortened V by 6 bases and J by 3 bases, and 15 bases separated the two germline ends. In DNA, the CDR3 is TGTGCCAGCAGCCCCGCCAGCAGCGACTACGAGCAGTACTTC. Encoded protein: CASSPASSDYEQYF.

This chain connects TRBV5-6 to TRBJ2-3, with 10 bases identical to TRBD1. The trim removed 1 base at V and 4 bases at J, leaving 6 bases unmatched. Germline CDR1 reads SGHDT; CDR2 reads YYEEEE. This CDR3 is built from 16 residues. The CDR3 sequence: CASSLPGQGEADTQYF. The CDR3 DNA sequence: TGTGCCAGCAGCTTGCCCGGACAGGGGGAGGCAGATACGCAGTATTTT.

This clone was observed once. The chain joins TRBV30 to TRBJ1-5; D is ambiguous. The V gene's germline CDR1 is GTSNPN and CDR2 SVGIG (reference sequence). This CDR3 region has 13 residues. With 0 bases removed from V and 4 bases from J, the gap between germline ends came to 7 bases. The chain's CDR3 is CAWSVDTNQPQHF. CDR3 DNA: TGTGCCTGGAGTGTAGACACAAATCAGCCCCAGCATTTT.

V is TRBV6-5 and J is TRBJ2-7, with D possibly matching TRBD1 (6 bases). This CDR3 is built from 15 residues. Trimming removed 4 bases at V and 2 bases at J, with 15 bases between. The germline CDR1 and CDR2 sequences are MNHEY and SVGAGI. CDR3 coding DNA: TGTGCCAGCAGTTCACCGGGACAATCGACCTACGAGCAGTACTTC. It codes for CASSSPGQSTYEQYF.